Below, 4 T cell receptor beta chains from the same sample are listed, as sequenced in a study of tumor-infiltrating lymphocytes in primary liver carcinoma. Each 20-30 mg portion of unsorted bulk tissue served as the source for co-extraction of RNA and DNA. Production of TCR beta cDNA used 400 to 600 ng total RNA together with a constant-region primer. ARM-PCR, slightly modified, supplied the TCR beta libraries through three nested multiplex PCR rounds. In the first two PCR rounds, TRBV1-TRBV30 forward primers were paired with a C-beta reverse primer, and each round lasted roughly 9 cycles. One entry per CDR3 protein, called by TCRdb with MiXCR from the multiplex PCR reads. The table records 70,000 to 85,000 distinct CDR3 sequences, 71% of them present only once. Material for sequencing was liver tumor tissue from sampling region 4. The subset was: tumor region T4, right-lateral pole. The receptors originated from a woman aged 55-70 years with primary liver carcinoma and hepatitis B virus infection.

The rearrangement uses TRBV29-1 and TRBJ2-1, with TRBD2 matching 9 bases. There are 13 residues in the CDR3. The V gene's germline CDR1 is SQVTM and CDR2 ANQGSEA. The CDR3 spells CILASGATNEQFF. Written as DNA, the CDR3 is TGCATCCTTGCTAGCGGGGCCACTAATGAGCAGTTCTTC.

Turning to this clonotype: A junction boundary mismatches the germline segment, possibly from a read error. The chain is built from TRBV6-2 or TRBV6-3 and TRBJ2-1, with D perhaps TRBD2 (6 bases). The CDR3 has 14 amino acids. Per germline, CDR1 MNHEY and CDR2 SVGEGT. DNA for the CDR3: TGTGTCAGCAGTTTAGCGGAGACGTACAATGAGCAGTTCTTC. It encodes CVSSLAETYNEQFF.

This clonotype came up many times. The rearrangement links TRBV28 to TRBJ2-1; D may match TRBD1 or TRBD2 (5 bases each). Trimming removed 7 bases from V and 8 bases from J, with 15 bases in between. CDR1 is MDHEN, CDR2 SYDVKM, per germline. The CDR3 runs 13 residues. The CDR3 bases are TGTGCCAGCACCCAGAGGACGGGGCATGAGCAGTTCTTC. Protein sequence: CASTQRTGHEQFF. The full variable domain, its missing parts supplied by reference TRBV28 and TRBJ2-1, is DVKVTQSSRYLVKRTGEKVFLECVQDMDHENMFWYRQDPGLGLRLIYFSYDVKMKEKGDIPEGYSVSREKKERFSLILESASTNQTSMYLCASTQRTGHEQFFGPGTRLTVL.

Details on this clonotype: The CDR3 does not end in the conserved phenylalanine or tryptophan, so this is likely a read error. V is TRBV5-6 and J is TRBJ2-1; perhaps TRBD2 as D (6 bases). V lost 0 bases, J lost 5 bases, and 12 bases lay in between. The CDR3 is 15 amino acids. Germline V gene lookup returns CDR1 SGHDT and CDR2 YYEEEE. The CDR3 protein is CASSLAGRPHNEQFL. In nucleotides, the CDR3 is TGTGCCAGCAGCTTGGCCGGGAGACCCCACAATGAGCAGTTCCTC.